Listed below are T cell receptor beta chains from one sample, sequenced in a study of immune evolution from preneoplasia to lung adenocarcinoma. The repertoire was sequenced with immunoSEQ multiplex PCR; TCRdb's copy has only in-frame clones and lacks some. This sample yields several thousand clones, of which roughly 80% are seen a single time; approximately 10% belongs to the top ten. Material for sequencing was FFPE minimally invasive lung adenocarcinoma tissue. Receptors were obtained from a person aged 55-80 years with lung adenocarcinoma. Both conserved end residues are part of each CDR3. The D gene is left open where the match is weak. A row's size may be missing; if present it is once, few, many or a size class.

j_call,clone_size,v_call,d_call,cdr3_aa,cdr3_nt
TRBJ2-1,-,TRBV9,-,CASSVGGRDSYNEQFF,TGTGCCAGCAGCGTAGGAGGGCGGGACTCCTACAATGAGCAGTTCTTC
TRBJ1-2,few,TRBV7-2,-,CASSLPGGINYGYTF,TGTGCCAGCAGCTTACCAGGAGGGATTAACTATGGCTACACCTTC
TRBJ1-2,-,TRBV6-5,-,CASSYFRDEGYTF,TGTGCCAGCAGTTACTTTCGGGACGAAGGCTACACCTTC
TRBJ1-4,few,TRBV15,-,CATSTRFKLFF,TGTGCCACCAGCACCCGTTTTAAACTGTTTTTT
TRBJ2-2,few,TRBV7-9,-,CASNLPGELFF,TGTGCCAGCAATCTGCCCGGGGAGCTGTTTTTT
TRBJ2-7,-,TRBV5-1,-,CASSSYYEQYF,TGCGCCAGCAGCTCCTACTACGAGCAGTACTTC
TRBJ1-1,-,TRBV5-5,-,CASSLEGGLTEAFF,TGTGCCAGCAGCTTGGAAGGGGGGCTAACTGAAGCTTTCTTT
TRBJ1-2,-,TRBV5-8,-,CASSPTGTVNYGYTF,TGTGCCAGCAGCCCTACTGGCACGGTCAACTATGGCTACACCTTC
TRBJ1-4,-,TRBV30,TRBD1,CAWSAPGGVGEKLFF,TGTGCCTGGAGTGCCCCAGGGGGGGTAGGTGAAAAACTGTTTTTT
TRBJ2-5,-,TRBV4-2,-,CASSARIGIAETQYF,TGTGCCAGCAGCGCACGGATAGGGATTGCGGAGACCCAGTACTTC
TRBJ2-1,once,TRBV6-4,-,CASSDSDSSYNEQFF,TGTGCCAGCAGTGACTCGGACAGCTCCTACAATGAGCAGTTCTTC
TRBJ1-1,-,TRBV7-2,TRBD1,CASSRDRVNTEAFF,TGTGCCAGCAGCCGGGACAGGGTTAACACTGAAGCTTTCTTT
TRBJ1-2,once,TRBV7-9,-,CASSLEGSGGYTF,TGTGCCAGCAGCTTAGAGGGATCGGGTGGCTACACCTTC
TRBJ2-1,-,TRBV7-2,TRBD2,CASSLVGTSGRNEQFF,TGTGCCAGCAGCTTAGTAGGGACTAGCGGGAGAAATGAGCAGTTCTTC
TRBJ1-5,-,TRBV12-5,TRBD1,CASGPGQGNQPQHF,TGTGCTAGTGGCCCGGGACAGGGAAATCAGCCCCAGCATTTT
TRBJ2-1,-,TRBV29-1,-,CSVGNNEQFF,TGCAGCGTTGGTAACAATGAGCAGTTCTTC